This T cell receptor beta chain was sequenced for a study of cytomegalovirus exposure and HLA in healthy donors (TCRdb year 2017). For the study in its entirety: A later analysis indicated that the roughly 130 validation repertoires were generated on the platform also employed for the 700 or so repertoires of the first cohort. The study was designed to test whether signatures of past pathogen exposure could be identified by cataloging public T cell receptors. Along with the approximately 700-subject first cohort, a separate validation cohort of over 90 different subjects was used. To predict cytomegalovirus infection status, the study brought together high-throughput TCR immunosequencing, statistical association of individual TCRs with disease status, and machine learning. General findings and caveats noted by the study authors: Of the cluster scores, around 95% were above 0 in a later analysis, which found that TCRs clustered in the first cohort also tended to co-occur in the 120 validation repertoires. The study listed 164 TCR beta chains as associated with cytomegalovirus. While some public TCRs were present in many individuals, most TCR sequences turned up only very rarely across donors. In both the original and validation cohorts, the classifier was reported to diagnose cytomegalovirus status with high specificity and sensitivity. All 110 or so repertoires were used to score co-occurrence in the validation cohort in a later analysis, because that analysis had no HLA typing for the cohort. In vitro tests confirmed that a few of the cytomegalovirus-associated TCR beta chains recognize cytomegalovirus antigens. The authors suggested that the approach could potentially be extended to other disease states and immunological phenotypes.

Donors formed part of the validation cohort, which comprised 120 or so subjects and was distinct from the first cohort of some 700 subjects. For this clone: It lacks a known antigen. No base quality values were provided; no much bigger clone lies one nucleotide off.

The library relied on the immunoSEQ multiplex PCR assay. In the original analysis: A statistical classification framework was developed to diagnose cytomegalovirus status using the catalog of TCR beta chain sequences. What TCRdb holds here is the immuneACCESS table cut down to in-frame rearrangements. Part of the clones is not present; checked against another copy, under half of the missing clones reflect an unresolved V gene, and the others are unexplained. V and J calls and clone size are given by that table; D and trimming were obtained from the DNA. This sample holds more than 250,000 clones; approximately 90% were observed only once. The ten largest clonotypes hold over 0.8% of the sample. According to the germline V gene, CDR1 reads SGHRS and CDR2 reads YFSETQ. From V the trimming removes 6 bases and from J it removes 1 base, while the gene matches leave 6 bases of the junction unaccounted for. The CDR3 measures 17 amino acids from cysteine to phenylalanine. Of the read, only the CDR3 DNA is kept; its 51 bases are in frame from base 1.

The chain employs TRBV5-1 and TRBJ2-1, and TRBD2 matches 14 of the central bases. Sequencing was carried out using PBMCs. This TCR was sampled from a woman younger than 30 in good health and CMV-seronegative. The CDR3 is CASTATSGRASYNEQFF. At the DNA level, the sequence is TGCGCCAGCACGGCGACTAGCGGGAGGGCATCCTACAATGAGCAGTTCTTC.